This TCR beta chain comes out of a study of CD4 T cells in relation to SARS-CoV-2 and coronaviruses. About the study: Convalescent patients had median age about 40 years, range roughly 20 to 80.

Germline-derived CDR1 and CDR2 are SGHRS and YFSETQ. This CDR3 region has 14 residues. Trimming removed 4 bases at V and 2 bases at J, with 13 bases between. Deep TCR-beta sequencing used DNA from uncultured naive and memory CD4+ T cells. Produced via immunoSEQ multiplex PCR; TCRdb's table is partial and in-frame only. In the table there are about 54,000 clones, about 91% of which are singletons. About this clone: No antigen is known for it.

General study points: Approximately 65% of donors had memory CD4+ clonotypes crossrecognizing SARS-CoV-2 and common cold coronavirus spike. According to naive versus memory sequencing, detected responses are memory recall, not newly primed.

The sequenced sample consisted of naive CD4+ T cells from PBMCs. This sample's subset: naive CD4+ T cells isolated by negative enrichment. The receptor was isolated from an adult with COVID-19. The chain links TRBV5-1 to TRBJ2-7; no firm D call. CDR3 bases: TGCGCCAGCAGCCCGACCCCCCAGACCTACGAGCAGTACTTC. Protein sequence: CASSPTPQTYEQYF.